These T cell receptor beta chains were read from a single sample in a study of cytomegalovirus exposure and HLA in healthy donors. Assay: immunoSEQ multiplex PCR; the TCRdb copy retains only in-frame clones and omits some. The data hold about 140,000 clones, with roughly 77% observed a single time. The specimen was PBMCs. The receptors originated from a man aged 35 to 55 in good health and CMV-seronegative. CDR3s include the opening cysteine and the closing phenylalanine or tryptophan. D genes are given only for firm matches. The size of a clone is reported for some rows only, either as once, few or many, or as a class for expanded clones.

. TRBJ2-2 TRBV19 TRBD1 CASSWDREVGELFF TGTGCCAGTTCCTGGGACAGGGAGGTCGGGGAGCTGTTTTTT
. TRBJ2-3 TRBV11-2 TRBD1 CASSPLRGGVTDTQYF TGTGCCAGCAGCCCCTTGAGAGGGGGCGTGACAGATACGCAGTATTTT
. TRBJ1-1 TRBV11-3 . CASSRTDNTEAFF TGTGCCAGCAGCCGGACAGATAACACTGAAGCTTTCTTT
. TRBJ1-5 TRBV6-6 . CASSSPQGYSNQPQHF TGTGCCAGCAGTTCACCCCAGGGGTATAGCAATCAGCCCCAGCATTTT
. TRBJ1-5 TRBV7-2 TRBD1 CASSSRGLVNQPQHF TGTGCCAGCAGCTCCAGGGGGCTCGTCAATCAGCCCCAGCATTTT
few TRBJ1-2 TRBV7-6 . CASSLSPGDGYGYTF TGTGCCAGCAGCTTAAGCCCCGGTGATGGCTATGGCTACACCTTC
few TRBJ2-5 TRBV27 TRBD1 CASSGQGIGETQYF TGTGCCAGCAGCGGACAGGGGATCGGAGAGACCCAGTACTTC
few TRBJ2-7 TRBV5-1 . CASSVDYPSSYEQYF TGCGCCAGCAGCGTGGACTACCCTAGCTCCTACGAGCAGTACTTC
. TRBJ2-3 TRBV2 TRBD1 CASSFRRGNTDTQYF TGTGCCAGCAGTTTCCGCAGGGGGAACACAGATACGCAGTATTTT
. TRBJ1-1 TRBV6-1 . CASLAFTTLTEAFF TGTGCCAGCCTCGCATTTACAACCCTCACTGAAGCTTTCTTT
once TRBJ1-1 TRBV15 TRBD1 CATSRGTGTGGEDTEAFF TGTGCCACCAGCAGAGGAACCGGGACAGGGGGCGAGGACACTGAAGCTTTCTTT
. TRBJ2-1 TRBV6-6 . CASSYSPLRGDNEQFF TGTGCCAGCAGTTACTCTCCTTTGCGGGGAGATAATGAGCAGTTCTTC
. TRBJ2-5 TRBV11-2 TRBD1 CASSQQGAGETQYF TGTGCCAGCAGCCAACAGGGGGCGGGGGAGACCCAGTACTTC
. TRBJ1-1 TRBV5-4 TRBD1 CASSLVGGRGEAFF TGTGCCAGCAGCTTGGTAGGGGGCAGAGGTGAAGCTTTCTTT
. TRBJ2-3 TRBV15 TRBD1 CATTQGDRGSADTQYF TGTGCCACCACGCAGGGGGACAGGGGGTCGGCAGATACGCAGTATTTT
few TRBJ2-2 TRBV4-3 . CASSQGASGGTTGELFF TGCGCCAGCAGCCAAGGGGCGAGTGGGGGGACGACCGGGGAGCTGTTTTTT
once TRBJ1-5 TRBV7-7 . CASSFGVSGRQPQHF TGTGCCAGCAGCTTCGGAGTGTCAGGGCGACAGCCCCAGCATTTT
. TRBJ2-7 TRBV5-1 TRBD1 CASSPGTGAYEQYF TGCGCCAGCAGCCCCGGGACAGGGGCCTACGAGCAGTACTTC
. TRBJ2-1 TRBV7-9 TRBD2 CASNFPTSGDVTYNEQFF TGTGCCAGCAATTTTCCGACTAGCGGGGATGTTACCTACAATGAGCAGTTCTTC
. TRBJ2-3 TRBV5-6 TRBD2 CASSATGTTGTDTQYF TGTGCCAGCAGCGCTACCGGGACTACGGGCACAGATACGCAGTATTTT
. TRBJ2-1 TRBV6-1 TRBD1 CASSWTGGAYNEQFF TGTGCCAGCAGTTGGACAGGGGGCGCGTACAATGAGCAGTTCTTC
. TRBJ1-2 TRBV6-1 . CASSDIYGYTF TGTGCCAGCAGTGATATATATGGCTACACCTTC
. TRBJ2-7 TRBV7-9 . CASSSVTGPAYEQYF TGTGCCAGCAGCTCAGTCACAGGACCCGCCTACGAGCAGTACTTC
. TRBJ1-2 TRBV6-1 TRBD1 CASSGQGDSGYTF TGTGCCAGCAGTGGACAGGGGGACTCTGGCTACACCTTC
. TRBJ2-3 TRBV9 TRBD2 CASSISGGLGTDTQYF TGTGCCAGCAGCATCAGCGGGGGGCTGGGCACAGATACGCAGTATTTT
. TRBJ1-3 TRBV2 . CASRAGGNTIYF TGTGCCAGCAGGGCGGGTGGAAACACCATATATTTT
. TRBJ1-6 TRBV7-2 TRBD1 CASSLARGQWDNSPLHF TGTGCCAGCAGCTTAGCTCGGGGACAGTGGGATAATTCACCCCTCCACTTT
. TRBJ2-3 TRBV4-1 . CASSQDTLATDTQYF TGCGCCAGCAGCCAAGATACCCTAGCAACAGATACGCAGTATTTT
. TRBJ2-1 TRBV11-3 . CASSPGLGEEFF TGTGCCAGCAGCCCGGGACTTGGCGAGGAGTTCTTC
. TRBJ1-4 TRBV2 TRBD1 CASSGQGAANEKLFF TGTGCCAGCAGTGGACAGGGGGCGGCTAATGAAAAACTGTTTTTT
. TRBJ1-1 TRBV5-1 . CASSPTDLTNTEAFF TGCGCCAGCAGCCCCACGGACTTAACAAACACTGAAGCTTTCTTT
. TRBJ2-7 TRBV27 TRBD1 CASSLSTGLFSYEQYF TGTGCCAGCAGTTTATCGACAGGGTTGTTTTCCTACGAGCAGTACTTC
once TRBJ1-2 TRBV12-5 . CASGLVLSNYGYTF TGTGCTAGTGGTTTGGTACTTTCAAACTATGGCTACACCTTC
. TRBJ2-5 TRBV30 TRBD2 CAWASGGTQETQYF TGTGCCTGGGCTAGCGGGGGAACTCAAGAGACCCAGTACTTC
. TRBJ1-2 TRBV28 . CASSAPTGNYGYTF TGTGCCAGCAGTGCTCCGACTGGGAACTATGGCTACACCTTC
. TRBJ1-1 TRBV19 . CASSPPGNTEAFF TGTGCCAGTAGTCCCCCGGGGAACACTGAAGCTTTCTTT
. TRBJ2-2 TRBV30 TRBD1 CAWSGNGQGAGELFF TGTGCCTGGAGTGGAAATGGACAGGGCGCCGGGGAGCTGTTTTTT